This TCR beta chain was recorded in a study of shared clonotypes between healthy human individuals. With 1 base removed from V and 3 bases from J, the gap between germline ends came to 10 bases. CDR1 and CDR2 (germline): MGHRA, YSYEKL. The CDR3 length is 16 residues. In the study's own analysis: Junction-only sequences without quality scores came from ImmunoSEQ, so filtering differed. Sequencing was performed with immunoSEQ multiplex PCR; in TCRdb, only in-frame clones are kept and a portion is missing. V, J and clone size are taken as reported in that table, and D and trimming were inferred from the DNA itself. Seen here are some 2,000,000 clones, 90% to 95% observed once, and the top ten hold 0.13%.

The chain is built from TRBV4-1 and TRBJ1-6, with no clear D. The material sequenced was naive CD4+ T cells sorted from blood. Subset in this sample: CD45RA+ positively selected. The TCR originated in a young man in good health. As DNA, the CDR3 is TGCGCCAGCAGCCAAGGTCCCCTCGTCTATAATTCACCCCTCCACTTT. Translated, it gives CASSQGPLVYNSPLHF.